The 31 T cell receptor beta chains in this list originate from one sample, sequenced in a study of blood T cells in healthy people across ages. Sample-barcoded 5' priming and a J-beta primer mix drove a second PCR of roughly 7 to 11 cycles. One entry per CDR3 protein, called by TCRdb with MiXCR from the 5' RACE reads. The top ten clones hold approximately 0.75% of a sample with 1 million or so distinct CDR3 sequences, less than 25% of them seen once. In addition, the sample was reused for a study of T cells of mothers and their children.

The source material was blood. These receptor sequences come from a girl aged 2-15 years in good health.

This clonotype was recorded a few times. The chain employs TRBV12-3 or TRBV12-4 and TRBJ2-6; possibly TRBD1 or TRBD2 for D (5 bases each). The CDR3 covers 14 residues. With 6 bases removed from V and 5 bases from J, the gap between germline ends came to 11 bases. The CDR3 nucleotides are TGTGCCAGCAGCTGGGACGACCGGGCCAACGTCCTGACTTTC. Residues: CASSWDDRANVLTF.

In this sample, this clonotype turned up a few times. The V call is TRBV27, the J call TRBJ2-1, with a weak D call TRBD2 (5 bases). This CDR3 is 14 amino acids long. Germline assignment: CDR1 MNHEY and CDR2 SMNVEV (reference sequence). The V gene lost 2 bases and the J gene lost 7 bases, with 12 bases spanning the gap. CDR3 coding DNA: TGTGCCAGCAGTTTAGGGGTAGGAGGAAATGAGCAGTTCTTC. It specifies CASSLGVGGNEQFF.

This chain joins TRBV2 and TRBJ2-7; no clear D. The CDR3 has 15 amino acids. V was cut by 4 bases and J by 2 bases, with 15 bases left in between. Germline V CDR1 and CDR2: SNHLY, FYNNEI. This CDR3 reads CASSVELTNPYEQYF. The DNA of the CDR3 is TGTGCCAGCAGTGTGGAACTTACTAACCCCTACGAGCAGTACTTC.

CDR3 region: CSVEDHSRESSYEQYF. Here the CDR3 DNA reads TGCAGCGTTGAAGATCATTCCCGGGAATCATCCTACGAGCAGTACTTC. This rearrangement joins TRBV29-1 to TRBJ2-7; possible D gene TRBD2, 5 bases. V was pared by 0 bases and J by 1 base, with 16 bases between. This CDR3 is 16 amino acids long. Germline values: CDR1 SQVTM, CDR2 ANQGSEA.

This clonotype was found a few times. The genes are TRBV5-5 and TRBJ2-1, with D uncertain. The CDR3 is 16 amino acids. Germline V gene data show CDR1 as SGHKS and CDR2 as YYEKEE (reference sequence). Trimming cost V 2 bases and J 6 bases, with 18 bases left between them. CDR3: CASSFWYPSRVNEQFF. CDR3 bases: TGTGCCAGCAGCTTTTGGTACCCCTCAAGGGTCAATGAGCAGTTCTTC.

This clonotype has a single count. The J gene is TRBJ1-2, the V gene TRBV29-1; D is undetermined. Trimming removed 4 bases at V and 7 bases at J, with 13 bases between. The CDR3 totals 12 residues. Germline V gives CDR1 SQVTM, CDR2 ANQGSEA. For the CDR3, the DNA is TGCAGCGTTGGGTTAGTTTTGCGTGGCTACACCTTC. Translating gives CSVGLVLRGYTF.

This clonotype was observed a few times. The gene calls are TRBV10-2 and TRBJ1-2; no clear D gene. Germline loops: CDR1 WSHSY, CDR2 SAAADI. Trimming took 2 bases from V and 3 from J, leaving 7 bases between them. The CDR3 consists of 13 residues. The DNA for the CDR3 is TGCGCCAGCAGTGAGGAGGGATACTATGGCTACACCTTC. Translation: CASSEEGYYGYTF.

This clonotype turned up a few times. The chain has TRBV24-1 and TRBJ2-1, with unresolved D. The germline V gene has CDR1 KGHDR and CDR2 SFDVKD. The CDR3 sequence is 13 residues long. V lost 7 bases to trimming and J lost 8 bases, with 14 bases between them. The CDR3 protein is CATSPDGWDEQFF. The CDR3 DNA reads TGTGCCACCAGCCCTGACGGTTGGGATGAGCAGTTCTTC.

This clonotype was counted between two and nine times. The rearrangement links TRBV7-9 to TRBJ1-1; D is possibly TRBD1 (5 bases). The CDR3 loop spans 14 amino acids. Germline V CDR1 and CDR2: SEHNR, FQNEAQ (reference sequence). Trimming cost V 3 bases and J 2 bases, with 10 bases left between them. CDR3 residues: CASSFLTANTEAFF. Here the CDR3 DNA reads TGTGCCAGCAGCTTTCTGACAGCCAACACTGAAGCTTTCTTT.

This chain links TRBV6-2 or TRBV6-3 with TRBJ2-1; TRBD2 matches 7 bases. Germline V gene lookup returns CDR1 MNHEY and CDR2 SVGEGT. This CDR3 is built from 14 residues. After removal of 7 bases from V and 8 bases from J, the junction contained 11 bases not matched to a gene. The DNA of the CDR3 is TGTGCCAGCAAGGACGGAGCGGGGCCGGATGAGCAGTTCTTC. It encodes CASKDGAGPDEQFF.

This chain joins TRBV29-1 and TRBJ1-2, with 8 nucleotides matching TRBD1. V dropped 3 bases and J dropped 4; count of bases not matched to a gene: 10. Germline CDR1 reads SQVTM; CDR2 reads ANQGSEA. This CDR3 comprises 15 residues. This CDR3 reads CSVEAGTGRAYGYTF. As DNA, the CDR3 is TGCAGCGTTGAGGCTGGGACAGGAAGGGCCTATGGCTACACCTTC. The full variable domain, completed using reference TRBV29-1 and TRBJ1-2, is SAVISQKPSRDICQRGTSLTIQCQVDSQVTMMFWYRQQPGQSLTLIATANQGSEATYESGFVIDKFPISRPNLTFSTLTVSNMSPEDSSIYLCSVEAGTGRAYGYTFGSGTRLTVV.

This chain links TRBV5-6 with TRBJ1-4; D ambiguous. The CDR3 contains 17 residues. CDR1 and CDR2 (germline): SGHDT, YYEEEE. V lost 2 bases and J lost 0, with 14 bases in between. CDR3 in DNA: TGTGCCAGCAGCTTATTAGTGGAGATGCCAACTAATGAAAAACTGTTTTTT. Protein sequence: CASSLLVEMPTNEKLFF.

The rearrangement joins TRBV7-9 to TRBJ2-5; weak D call: TRBD1 (6 bases). The CDR3 sequence is 16 residues long. From germline, CDR1 is SEHNR and CDR2 FQNEAQ (reference sequence). V lost 2 bases and J lost 5, with 18 bases in between. Written as DNA, the CDR3 is TGTGCCAGCAGCTTACTGGACAGAAGAAACCGGGAGACCCAGTACTTC. Its translation is CASSLLDRRNRETQYF.

This clonotype was seen just once. Since no conserved phenylalanine or tryptophan closes the CDR3, a read error is the likely cause. The V gene is TRBV20-1, the J gene TRBJ1-1; tentatively, D is TRBD1 (5 bases). V lost 6 bases to trimming and J lost 7 bases, with 15 bases between them. The CDR3 contains 12 residues. CDR1 is DFQATT, CDR2 SNEGSKA, per germline (reference sequence). CDR3 DNA: TGCAGTGCCAGTCGGTTTGACAGTGAAGCTTTCCTT. Protein product: CSASRFDSEAFL.

This clonotype was recorded only once. The chain joins TRBV10-3 to TRBJ2-5; 10 bases match TRBD2. This CDR3 spans 17 amino acids. The V gene's germline CDR1 is ENHRY and CDR2 SYGVKD. J lost 5 bases, V lost 10 bases, and 19 bases had no gene match. The CDR3 nucleotides read TGTGCCACCCTAGCAAAGAGGAGCGGGGGGGCCTGGGAGACCCAGTACTTC. It specifies CATLAKRSGGAWETQYF.

This clonotype was picked up a small number of times. This chain connects TRBV10-3 to TRBJ2-5; no definite D call. The CDR3 loop spans 11 amino acids. The germline V and J ends were trimmed by 6 bases and 5 bases, with 7 bases remaining between them. Germline V gene data show CDR1 as ENHRY and CDR2 as SYGVKD. The CDR3: CAIRNGETQYF. The CDR3 DNA reads as TGTGCCATCAGGAACGGGGAGACCCAGTACTTC.

The chain couples TRBV12-3 or TRBV12-4 to TRBJ2-2, with TRBD1 matching 7 bases. With 6 bases clipped from V and 1 base from J, the junction kept 5 bases outside the gene matches. CDR3 length equals 15 residues. The CDR3 region is CASSRDSWNTGELFF. As DNA, the CDR3 is TGTGCCAGCAGCAGGGACAGCTGGAACACCGGGGAGCTGTTTTTT.

V usage is TRBV5-4 and J usage is TRBJ1-1; 8 nucleotides line up with TRBD1. The CDR3 is made up of 14 amino acids. V dropped 4 bases and J dropped 8; count of bases not matched to a gene: 10. Germline-derived CDR1 and CDR2 are SGHNT and YYREEE (reference sequence). In nucleotides, the CDR3 is TGTGCCAGCAGCCCCAGGAGGGCAGGGGGCGAAGCTTTCTTT. This translates into CASSPRRAGGEAFF.

The chain is built from TRBV9 and TRBJ1-1; unclear D gene. The CDR3 has 13 residues. Germline V gives CDR1 SGDLS, CDR2 YYNGEE. V was shortened by 4 bases and J by 4 bases, with 11 bases between the two germline ends. The CDR3 DNA reads TGTGCCAGCAGCCCTCAGTTCTCCACTGAAGCTTTCTTT. Translated, it gives CASSPQFSTEAFF.

The sample holds a few counts of this clonotype. The V gene is TRBV6-2 or TRBV6-3, the J gene TRBJ2-5, with D maybe TRBD2 (5 bases). This CDR3 has 16 amino acids. Trimming left V 0 bases short and J 1 base short, with 12 bases between. CDR1 MNHEY and CDR2 SVGEGT come from the germline V gene. CDR3 bases: TGTGCCAGCAGTTACTCAATCGAGGGTTTCCAAGAGACCCAGTACTTC. Translated, it gives CASSYSIEGFQETQYF.

In its sample, this clonotype was seen a few times. The J gene is TRBJ2-5, the V gene TRBV24-1; D gene unclear. Trimming took 0 bases from V and 4 from J, leaving 11 bases between them. The CDR3 runs to 15 residues. Germline values: CDR1 KGHDR, CDR2 SFDVKD. The CDR3 DNA reads TGTGCCACCAGTGATTTGTTTGGGAATAGAGAGACCCAGTACTTC. It specifies CATSDLFGNRETQYF.

This clonotype occurred a few times. The V gene is TRBV7-9, the J gene TRBJ2-7, with D maybe TRBD2 (7 bases). V was pared by 3 bases and J by 3 bases, with 15 bases between. CDR3 size: 15 residues. CDR1 SEHNR and CDR2 FQNEAQ come from the germline V gene (reference sequence). The CDR3 reads CASSFLGGENYEQYF. As DNA, the CDR3 is TGTGCCAGCAGCTTTTTAGGGGGGGAGAACTACGAGCAGTACTTC.

The V call is TRBV20-1, the J call TRBJ2-7; 9 bases are shared with TRBD2. Germline V gene sequence: CDR1 DFQATT, CDR2 SNEGSKA (reference sequence). Germline trimming cut 5 bases from V and 4 bases from J; bases unmatched to any gene: 3. The CDR3 is made up of 12 amino acids. CDR3 DNA sequence: TGCAGTGCTGATAGCGGGAGTTACGAGCAGTACTTC. Residues: CSADSGSYEQYF.

This clonotype came up a few times. The chain recombines TRBV28 with TRBJ2-5; D may be TRBD1 (6 bases). Germline V lookup: CDR1 MDHEN, CDR2 SYDVKM. V lost 9 bases, J lost 5 bases, and 16 bases lay in between. CDR3 length: 13 residues. The CDR3 spells CASKNRVVETQYF. The CDR3 region has the DNA TGTGCCAGTAAGAACAGGGTTGTGGAGACCCAGTACTTC.

The V and J genes are TRBV20-1 and TRBJ2-7, with D possibly being TRBD2 (6 bases). The CDR3 has 15 residues. Germline CDR1 is DFQATT and CDR2 is SNEGSKA (reference sequence). V was clipped by 4 bases and J by 0 bases, with 16 bases between them. The CDR3 sequence is CSATTAGPSSYEQYF. The CDR3, as DNA: TGCAGTGCTACAACCGCGGGGCCCAGCTCCTACGAGCAGTACTTC.

This rearrangement joins TRBV29-1 to TRBJ1-1; D is ambiguous. This CDR3 contains 11 residues. The V end was cut by 1 base, the J end by 3 bases, with 3 bases between. Per germline, CDR1 SQVTM and CDR2 ANQGSEA. The CDR3 DNA reads as TGCAGCGTTGAAGCAGACACTGAAGCTTTCTTT. Amino acid sequence: CSVEADTEAFF. Combining the CDR3 with reference TRBV29-1 and TRBJ1-1 gives the whole variable domain SAVISQKPSRDICQRGTSLTIQCQVDSQVTMMFWYRQQPGQSLTLIATANQGSEATYESGFVIDKFPISRPNLTFSTLTVSNMSPEDSSIYLCSVEADTEAFFGQGTRLTVV.

V and J are TRBV7-3 and TRBJ1-6; unclear D gene. V shed 2 bases and J shed 6 bases, with 5 bases lying between them. CDR3 length: 13 residues. Germline lookup yields CDR1 SGHTA and CDR2 FQGTGA. The CDR3 region is CASSLVVNSPLHF. The CDR3 coding sequence is TGTGCCAGCAGCTTAGTAGTTAATTCACCCCTCCACTTT. The variable domain in full, completed from reference TRBV7-3 and TRBJ1-6, reads GAGVSQTPSNKVTEKGKYVELRCDPISGHTALYWYRQSLGQGPEFLIYFQGTGAADDSGLPNDRFFAVRPEGSVSTLKIQRTERGDSAVYLCASSLVVNSPLHFGNGTRLTVT.

The rearrangement links TRBV7-2 to TRBJ2-7, with D perhaps matching TRBD2 (6 bases). The CDR3 spans 12 residues. From germline, CDR1 is SGHTA and CDR2 FQGNSA. V lost 4 bases, J lost 3 bases, and 7 bases lay in between. The CDR3: CASSWRGYEQYF. The CDR3 DNA sequence: TGTGCCAGCAGCTGGCGGGGCTACGAGCAGTACTTC.

The chain couples TRBV29-1 to TRBJ2-3; D perhaps matches TRBD2 (5 bases). Germline CDR1 SQVTM, CDR2 ANQGSEA. V lost 3 bases to trimming and J lost 0 bases, with 16 bases between them. The CDR3 spans 16 residues. The CDR3 region has the DNA TGCAGCGTTGATTCCGCGCGGGCGATTAGCACAGATACGCAGTATTTT. Protein product: CSVDSARAISTDTQYF.

Concerning this clonotype: The germline gene is not matched at one end of the junction; a read error may be the cause. The chain recombines TRBV20-1 with TRBJ2-5; either TRBD1 or TRBD2 may supply D (5 bases each). The CDR3 totals 15 residues. Germline V CDR1 and CDR2: DFQATT, SNEGSKA (reference sequence). The CDR3 DNA follows: TGCATTGCTAGAGGAGGTTCTAGCCTAACAGGGACCCAGTACTTC. Translating it yields CIARGGSSLTGTQYF.

The chain is built from TRBV7-8 and TRBJ1-4; D call uncertain. The V end was cut by 4 bases, the J end by 7 bases, with 13 bases between. Germline V gives CDR1 SGHVS, CDR2 FQNEAQ. The CDR3 contains 14 residues. The CDR3 protein is CASSSPGMAEKLFF. The CDR3 nucleotides are TGTGCCAGCAGCTCCCCGGGGATGGCTGAAAAACTGTTTTTT.